One and the same sample provided the 9 T cell receptor beta chains below, sequenced in a study of blood T cell repertoires in COVID-19. Generated by immunoSEQ multiplex PCR, the TCRdb table keeps only in-frame clones and is missing some. Here the sample spans about 260,000 clones, roughly 82% being singletons. Input material: PBMCs or T cells enriched from blood (not recorded which). Receptors originate from a woman aged 50 to 65 who had recovered from COVID-19.

This clone was seen only once. The chain links TRBV14 to TRBJ2-3; D gene unclear. The CDR3 totals 12 residues. Germline CDR1 reads SGHDN; CDR2 reads FVKESK. Trimming stripped 0 bases from V and 6 bases from J, with 4 bases between. CDR3 loop: CASSQERDTQYF. In DNA form, the CDR3 reads TGTGCCAGCAGCCAAGAGAGGGATACGCAGTATTTT.

The V call is TRBV12-2, the J call TRBJ2-3; TRBD2, the table's D call, lacks a check against the DNA. TRBV12-2 is termed a pseudogene. This CDR3 region has 16 residues. Here the CDR3 DNA reads TGTGCAAGTCGCTTAGCGGCGGGGGGCCCTACAGATACGCAGTATTTT. This codes for CASRLAAGGPTDTQYF.

The gene calls are TRBV6-1 and TRBJ2-3; 11 bases align to TRBD2. CDR1 is MNHNS and CDR2 is SASEGT in the germline V gene. Losses at the gene ends were 4 bases for V and 2 bases for J; bases not matched to a gene: 11. The CDR3 is 18 amino acids. CDR3 residues: CASSGLTWTSGFTDTQYF. For the CDR3, the DNA is TGTGCCAGCAGTGGACTCACTTGGACTAGCGGGTTCACAGATACGCAGTATTTT.

V and J are TRBV28 and TRBJ1-5; 10 bases line up with TRBD1. V lost 5 bases to trimming and J lost 2 bases; unmatched junction nucleotides: 9. Germline lookup yields CDR1 MDHEN and CDR2 SYDVKM. The CDR3 is 17 amino acids. This CDR3 is CASSPIPDRGRNQPQHF. CDR3 coding DNA: TGTGCCAGCAGTCCAATCCCTGACAGGGGGCGCAATCAGCCCCAGCATTTT. Combining the CDR3 with reference TRBV28 and TRBJ1-5 gives the whole variable domain DVKVTQSSRYLVKRTGEKVFLECVQDMDHENMFWYRQDPGLGLRLIYFSYDVKMKEKGDIPEGYSVSREKKERFSLILESASTNQTSMYLCASSPIPDRGRNQPQHFGDGTRLSIL.

The rearrangement joins TRBV7-3 to TRBJ2-1, with 12 bases lining up with TRBD2. Trimming at V came to 3 bases and at J to 6 bases, leaving 3 bases not matched to a gene. There are 15 residues in the CDR3. Germline loops: CDR1 SGHTA, CDR2 FQGTGA. The CDR3 protein is CASSLTSGSRNEQFF. The DNA of the CDR3 is TGTGCCAGCAGCTTGACTAGCGGGAGTCGCAATGAGCAGTTCTTC.

The chain employs TRBV19 and TRBJ1-5; D not certain. CDR1 is LNHDA, CDR2 SQIVND, per germline (reference sequence). Trimming removed 3 bases from V and 0 bases from J, with 6 bases in between. The CDR3 spans 14 residues. CDR3 DNA sequence: TGTGCCAGTAGTATCAAAAATAGCAATCAGCCCCAGCATTTT. Translation: CASSIKNSNQPQHF.

This clone has just one count. The V call is TRBV30, the J call TRBJ1-3, with 9 bases fitting TRBD1. V gave up 6 bases and J gave up 3 bases; unmatched junction bases: 6. The CDR3 runs 14 residues. In germline, CDR1 is GTSNPN, CDR2 SVGIG (reference sequence). This chain's CDR3 is CACLTGGGGNTIYF. The CDR3 DNA reads TGTGCCTGCTTGACAGGGGGTGGTGGAAACACCATATATTTT.

This clone was seen a single time. The CDR3 nucleotides are TGCGCCAGCAGCCAGGAGATATGGAATGAGCAGTTCTTC. Translated: CASSQEIWNEQFF. The chain combines TRBV4-3 with TRBJ2-1; D remains unclear. Germline V gives CDR1 LGHNA, CDR2 YSLEER. CDR3 length: 13 amino acids. V gave up 3 bases and J gave up 7 bases, with 10 bases separating them.

V and J are TRBV28 and TRBJ2-1, with 9 positions matching TRBD1. The V gene's germline CDR1 is MDHEN and CDR2 SYDVKM. The CDR3 has 15 residues. J lost 2 bases, V lost 6 bases, and 5 bases had no gene match. The CDR3 nucleotides are TGTGCCAGCAGCCAACAGGGGGCTGCCTACAATGAGCAGTTCTTC. Its translation: CASSQQGAAYNEQFF.